Listed here are 4 T cell receptor beta chains from one sample, sequenced in a study of blood T cell repertoires in COVID-19. Using immunoSEQ multiplex PCR, the repertoire was profiled, and TCRdb retains in-frame clones only, with some absent. Of approximately 49,000 clones in the sample, approximately 85% were seen once. Input material: peripheral blood. Source of these receptors: a human donor with acute or convalescent COVID-19. The donor label of this sample is uncertain.

This chain uses TRBV18 with TRBJ1-4; 8 nucleotides align to TRBD1. J lost 8 bases, V lost 6 bases, and 8 bases had no gene match. Germline CDR1 reads KGHSH; CDR2 reads LQKENI. The CDR3 is made up of 14 amino acids. CDR3: CASSQGQGGEKLFF. The CDR3 nucleotides are TGTGCCAGCTCCCAAGGACAGGGCGGAGAAAAACTGTTTTTT.

Written as DNA, the CDR3 is TGCAGCGTCGGGGCGGGGGGCGACGAGCAGTACTTC. Its translation: CSVGAGGDEQYF. The chain joins TRBV29-1 to TRBJ2-7, with 8 bases matching TRBD2. V trimming: 6 bases; J trimming: 5 bases; junction bases outside the gene matches: 6. Germline assignment: CDR1 SQVTM and CDR2 ANQGSEA. The CDR3 is 12 amino acids.

This chain uses TRBV6-4 with TRBJ1-1; D not certain. CDR3 length: 13 residues. The V gene lost 4 bases and the J gene lost 0 bases, with 6 bases spanning the gap. Germline V gives CDR1 MRHNA, CDR2 SNTAGT. The DNA of the CDR3 is TGTGCCAGCAGTGTACAGATGAACACTGAAGCTTTCTTT. Translation: CASSVQMNTEAFF.

The V gene is TRBV5-6, the J gene TRBJ2-5; 8 bases map to TRBD2. The V gene end was trimmed by 3 bases and the J gene end by 5 bases; junction bases not matched to a gene: 6. The CDR3 contains 14 residues. Germline V gene data show CDR1 as SGHDT and CDR2 as YYEEEE. The DNA for the CDR3 is TGTGCCAGCAGCTCCCAGCGGGGGCGGGAGACCCAGTACTTC. This encodes CASSSQRGRETQYF.